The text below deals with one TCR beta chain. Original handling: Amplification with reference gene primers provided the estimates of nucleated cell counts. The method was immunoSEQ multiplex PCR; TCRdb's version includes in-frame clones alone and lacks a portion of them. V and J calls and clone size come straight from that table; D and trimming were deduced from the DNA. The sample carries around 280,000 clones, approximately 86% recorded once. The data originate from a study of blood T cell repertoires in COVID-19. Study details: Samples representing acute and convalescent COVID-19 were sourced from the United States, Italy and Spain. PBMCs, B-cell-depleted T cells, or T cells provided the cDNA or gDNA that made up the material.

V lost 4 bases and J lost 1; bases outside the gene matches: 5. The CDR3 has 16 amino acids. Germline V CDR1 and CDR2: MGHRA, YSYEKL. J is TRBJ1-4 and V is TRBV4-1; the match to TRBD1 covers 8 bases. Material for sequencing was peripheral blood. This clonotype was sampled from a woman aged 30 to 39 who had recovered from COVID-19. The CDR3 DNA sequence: TGCGCCAGCAGCCGAGGGACAGGTAGAACTAATGAAAAACTGTTTTTT. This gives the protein CASSRGTGRTNEKLFF.